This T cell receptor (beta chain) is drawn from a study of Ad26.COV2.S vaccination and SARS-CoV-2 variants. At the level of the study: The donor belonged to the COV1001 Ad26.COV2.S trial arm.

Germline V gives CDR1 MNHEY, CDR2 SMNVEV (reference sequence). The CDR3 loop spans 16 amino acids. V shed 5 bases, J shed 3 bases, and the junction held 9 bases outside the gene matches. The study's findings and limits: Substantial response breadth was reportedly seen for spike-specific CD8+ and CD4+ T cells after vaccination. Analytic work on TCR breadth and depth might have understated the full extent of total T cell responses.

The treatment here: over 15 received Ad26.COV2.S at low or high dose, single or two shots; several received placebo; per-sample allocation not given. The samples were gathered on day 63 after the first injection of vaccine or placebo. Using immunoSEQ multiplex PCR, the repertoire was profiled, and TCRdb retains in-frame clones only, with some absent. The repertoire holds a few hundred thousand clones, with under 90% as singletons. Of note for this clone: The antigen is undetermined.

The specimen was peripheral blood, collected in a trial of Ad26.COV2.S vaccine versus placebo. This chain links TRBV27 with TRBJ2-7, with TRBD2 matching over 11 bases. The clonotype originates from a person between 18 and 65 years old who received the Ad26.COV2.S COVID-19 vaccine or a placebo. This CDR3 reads CASSLLLAGVIYEQYF. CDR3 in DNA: TGTGCCAGCAGTCTCCTACTAGCGGGAGTAATCTACGAGCAGTACTTC.